One and the same sample provided the 5 T cell receptor beta chains below, sequenced in a study of blood T cells in healthy people across ages. Next came a second PCR, run for about 6 to 12 cycles, which used a sample-barcoded 5' primer along with a J-beta primer mix. TCRdb processed the 5' RACE reads anew with MiXCR; each CDR3 protein has one entry. The table has fewer than 750,000 distinct CDR3 sequences, 47% seen once. The material sequenced was blood. Receptor source: an elderly man in good health.

The gene calls are TRBV11-2 and TRBJ2-3; TRBD2 agrees at 11 bases. CDR1 and CDR2 from the germline V gene are SGHAT and FQNNGV. V shed 5 bases and J 1 base; nucleotides not matched to a gene: 5. The CDR3 spans 16 residues. The CDR3 spells CASSARLAGRTDTQYF. The CDR3, as DNA: TGTGCCAGCAGCGCCCGACTAGCGGGGCGCACAGATACGCAGTATTTT.

This clonotype has just a few counts. The rearrangement joins TRBV11-2 to TRBJ2-3; TRBD1 aligns across 10 bases. The CDR3 covers 15 residues. Germline V gives CDR1 SGHAT, CDR2 FQNNGV. J was trimmed by 2 bases and V by 5 bases; bases with no gene match: 4. The CDR3: CASSADRGTTDTQYF. DNA for the CDR3: TGTGCCAGCAGCGCGGACAGGGGGACCACAGATACGCAGTATTTT.

This clonotype has only a few counts. This CDR3 is CSAKGSVTDTQYF. CDR3 sequence (DNA): TGCAGTGCTAAGGGGTCCGTAACAGATACGCAGTATTTT. V usage is TRBV20-1 and J usage is TRBJ2-3, with D possibly TRBD1 on 5 matching bases. Trimming cost V 4 bases and J 3 bases, with 11 bases left between them. Germline V gene lookup returns CDR1 DFQATT and CDR2 SNEGSKA (reference sequence). The CDR3 totals 13 residues.

This sequence joins TRBV5-1 and TRBJ2-7; 8 bases fit TRBD2. Unmatched junction bases numbered 10, after V lost 2 bases and J lost 6 bases. Per germline, CDR1 SGHRS and CDR2 YFSETQ. The CDR3 has 15 residues. As DNA, the CDR3 is TGCGCCAGCAGCTTTTTGACTAGCGATTCGGGCGAGCAGTACTTC. This encodes CASSFLTSDSGEQYF.

This chain links TRBV20-1 with TRBJ1-6; 9 bases align to TRBD1. Germline CDR1 is DFQATT and CDR2 is SNEGSKA (reference sequence). This CDR3 comprises 18 residues. The J segment lost 1 base and the V segment lost 4 bases, leaving 11 bases of the junction unmatched. The CDR3 DNA is TGCAGTGCTACCCTAATACCGGGACAGGGTTCCTATAATTCACCCCTCCACTTT. This codes for CSATLIPGQGSYNSPLHF.